The rows below give T cell receptor beta chains drawn from one sample of a study of cytomegalovirus exposure and HLA in healthy donors. Assay used: immunoSEQ multiplex PCR; TCRdb lists only in-frame clones, some missing. The sample consists of some 150,000 clones, 70% to 80% of them appearing once. Sequences were obtained from PBMCs. These receptors all stem from a woman aged 60-75 years in good health and CMV-seropositive. Both conserved end residues are part of each CDR3. D genes are given only for firm matches. Size is stated for part of the rows, as once, few or many counts, or as a class when the clone is expanded.

D gene | J gene | V gene | CDR3 length | clone size | CDR3 protein | CDR3 DNA
NA | TRBJ2-2 | TRBV20-1 | 11 | NA | CSSGHPGELFF | TGCAGTTCGGGACATCCCGGGGAGCTGTTTTTT
NA | TRBJ2-5 | TRBV30 | 10 | NA | CAWSLSEQYF | TGTGCCTGGAGCCTCTCGGAGCAGTACTTC
TRBD2 | TRBJ2-1 | TRBV6-1 | 16 | few | CASSEFGGSSYNEQFF | TGTGCCAGCAGTGAATTTGGCGGGAGCAGCTACAATGAGCAGTTCTTC
TRBD1 | TRBJ1-2 | TRBV6-5 | 13 | NA | CASRRQGVGGYTF | TGTGCCAGCAGGCGACAGGGCGTCGGAGGCTACACCTTC
TRBD1 | TRBJ2-7 | TRBV2 | 14 | NA | CASSVTGQGHEQYF | TGTGCCAGCAGTGTGACTGGACAGGGACACGAGCAGTACTTC
NA | TRBJ2-7 | TRBV19 | 13 | NA | CASSTSGRWEQYF | TGTGCCAGTAGTACCTCCGGTCGCTGGGAGCAGTACTTC
NA | TRBJ1-4 | TRBV18 | 15 | NA | CASSLLGSGNEKLFF | TGTGCCAGCTCATTACTTGGCTCGGGTAATGAAAAACTGTTTTTT
TRBD1 | TRBJ1-2 | TRBV13 | 16 | NA | CASSFGDRDLVYGYTF | TGTGCCAGCAGCTTCGGGGACAGGGATTTAGTCTATGGCTACACCTTC
TRBD1 | TRBJ1-1 | TRBV9 | 15 | NA | CASRGTGGDGTEAFF | TGTGCCAGCAGGGGGACAGGGGGCGATGGCACTGAAGCTTTCTTT
TRBD1 | TRBJ1-2 | TRBV27 | 14 | NA | CASRATGGDYGYTF | TGTGCCAGCAGGGCAACAGGGGGGGACTATGGCTACACCTTC
TRBD1 | TRBJ2-3 | TRBV5-1 | 15 | once | CASSADGTGTDTQYF | TGCGCCAGCAGCGCGGACGGGACAGGCACAGATACGCAGTATTTT
TRBD1 | TRBJ1-6 | TRBV30 | 14 | NA | CAWSGGQGYSPLHF | TGTGCCTGGAGTGGTGGACAGGGGTACTCACCCCTCCACTTT
NA | TRBJ2-2 | TRBV29-1 | 13 | NA | CSGWGPHTGELFF | TGCAGCGGGTGGGGGCCCCACACCGGGGAGCTGTTTTTT
TRBD1 | TRBJ1-2 | TRBV6-5 | 15 | NA | CASSYSGGASYGYTF | TGTGCCAGCAGTTACTCAGGGGGCGCGAGTTATGGCTACACCTTC
TRBD1 | TRBJ2-2 | TRBV18 | 16 | NA | CASSPRPGGGTGELFF | TGTGCCAGCTCACCCCGTCCAGGGGGCGGCACCGGGGAGCTGTTTTTT
TRBD1 | TRBJ2-1 | TRBV2 | 14 | NA | CAEKTGTGHNEQFF | TGTGCCGAAAAAACCGGGACAGGTCACAATGAGCAGTTCTTC
TRBD1 | TRBJ1-2 | TRBV5-1 | 12 | NA | CASSLDRGGYTF | TGCGCCAGCAGCTTAGACAGGGGTGGCTACACCTTC
TRBD2 | TRBJ2-7 | TRBV5-4 | 15 | NA | CASSPMAKRDDEQYF | TGTGCCAGCAGCCCGATGGCCAAGCGGGATGACGAGCAGTACTTC
NA | TRBJ1-1 | TRBV11-3 | 13 | NA | CASSQAVDTEAFF | TGTGCCAGCAGCCAGGCCGTTGACACTGAAGCTTTCTTT
TRBD2 | TRBJ2-7 | TRBV4-2 | 15 | NA | CASSPGLAGTYEQYF | TGTGCCAGCAGCCCGGGACTAGCGGGGACCTACGAGCAGTACTTC
NA | TRBJ2-7 | TRBV6-1 | 15 | NA | CASSENPQRTYEQYF | TGTGCCAGCAGTGAAAACCCCCAGCGGACCTACGAGCAGTACTTC
NA | TRBJ2-6 | TRBV28 | 13 | NA | CASRLSGANVLTF | TGTGCCAGCAGGCTATCTGGGGCCAACGTCCTGACTTTC
NA | TRBJ2-1 | TRBV30 | 12 | NA | CVAISSYNEQFF | TGTGTAGCTATCAGCTCCTACAATGAGCAGTTCTTC
NA | TRBJ1-1 | TRBV6-1 | 16 | few | CASSESPWGGYTEAFF | TGTGCCAGCAGTGAAAGCCCTTGGGGAGGATACACTGAAGCTTTCTTT
NA | TRBJ1-1 | TRBV7-9 | 17 | NA | CASSPTRVTGRDTEAFF | TGTGCCAGCAGCCCGACGAGGGTGACAGGCCGCGACACTGAAGCTTTCTTT
NA | TRBJ1-1 | TRBV11-2 | 14 | NA | CASSLDSGGTEAFF | TGTGCCAGCAGCTTAGATTCGGGGGGCACTGAAGCTTTCTTT
NA | TRBJ2-3 | TRBV7-2 | 14 | NA | CASLRQSQADTQYF | TGTGCCAGCCTTAGACAGTCTCAAGCAGATACGCAGTATTTT
NA | TRBJ1-1 | TRBV9 | 18 | NA | CASSVATLGVPGDTEAFF | TGTGCCAGCAGCGTAGCTACGCTGGGAGTCCCAGGGGACACTGAAGCTTTCTTT
NA | TRBJ2-1 | TRBV7-2 | 14 | NA | CASRPDNGPGEQFF | TGTGCCAGCAGACCCGATAACGGGCCGGGGGAGCAGTTCTTC
NA | TRBJ2-1 | TRBV7-2 | 13 | NA | CASSIDSYNEQFF | TGTGCCAGCAGCATCGACAGTTACAATGAGCAGTTCTTC
TRBD1 | TRBJ2-7 | TRBV18 | 14 | NA | CASSPNRGLTEQYF | TGTGCCAGCTCACCAAACAGGGGCCTCACCGAGCAGTACTTC
NA | TRBJ1-3 | TRBV5-4 | 12 | NA | CAFESSGNTIYF | TGTGCGTTTGAGAGCTCTGGAAACACCATATATTTT
NA | TRBJ2-7 | TRBV6-1 | 16 | NA | CASSDLGAVPSYEQYF | TGTGCCAGCAGTGACCTGGGGGCCGTACCCTCCTACGAGCAGTACTTC